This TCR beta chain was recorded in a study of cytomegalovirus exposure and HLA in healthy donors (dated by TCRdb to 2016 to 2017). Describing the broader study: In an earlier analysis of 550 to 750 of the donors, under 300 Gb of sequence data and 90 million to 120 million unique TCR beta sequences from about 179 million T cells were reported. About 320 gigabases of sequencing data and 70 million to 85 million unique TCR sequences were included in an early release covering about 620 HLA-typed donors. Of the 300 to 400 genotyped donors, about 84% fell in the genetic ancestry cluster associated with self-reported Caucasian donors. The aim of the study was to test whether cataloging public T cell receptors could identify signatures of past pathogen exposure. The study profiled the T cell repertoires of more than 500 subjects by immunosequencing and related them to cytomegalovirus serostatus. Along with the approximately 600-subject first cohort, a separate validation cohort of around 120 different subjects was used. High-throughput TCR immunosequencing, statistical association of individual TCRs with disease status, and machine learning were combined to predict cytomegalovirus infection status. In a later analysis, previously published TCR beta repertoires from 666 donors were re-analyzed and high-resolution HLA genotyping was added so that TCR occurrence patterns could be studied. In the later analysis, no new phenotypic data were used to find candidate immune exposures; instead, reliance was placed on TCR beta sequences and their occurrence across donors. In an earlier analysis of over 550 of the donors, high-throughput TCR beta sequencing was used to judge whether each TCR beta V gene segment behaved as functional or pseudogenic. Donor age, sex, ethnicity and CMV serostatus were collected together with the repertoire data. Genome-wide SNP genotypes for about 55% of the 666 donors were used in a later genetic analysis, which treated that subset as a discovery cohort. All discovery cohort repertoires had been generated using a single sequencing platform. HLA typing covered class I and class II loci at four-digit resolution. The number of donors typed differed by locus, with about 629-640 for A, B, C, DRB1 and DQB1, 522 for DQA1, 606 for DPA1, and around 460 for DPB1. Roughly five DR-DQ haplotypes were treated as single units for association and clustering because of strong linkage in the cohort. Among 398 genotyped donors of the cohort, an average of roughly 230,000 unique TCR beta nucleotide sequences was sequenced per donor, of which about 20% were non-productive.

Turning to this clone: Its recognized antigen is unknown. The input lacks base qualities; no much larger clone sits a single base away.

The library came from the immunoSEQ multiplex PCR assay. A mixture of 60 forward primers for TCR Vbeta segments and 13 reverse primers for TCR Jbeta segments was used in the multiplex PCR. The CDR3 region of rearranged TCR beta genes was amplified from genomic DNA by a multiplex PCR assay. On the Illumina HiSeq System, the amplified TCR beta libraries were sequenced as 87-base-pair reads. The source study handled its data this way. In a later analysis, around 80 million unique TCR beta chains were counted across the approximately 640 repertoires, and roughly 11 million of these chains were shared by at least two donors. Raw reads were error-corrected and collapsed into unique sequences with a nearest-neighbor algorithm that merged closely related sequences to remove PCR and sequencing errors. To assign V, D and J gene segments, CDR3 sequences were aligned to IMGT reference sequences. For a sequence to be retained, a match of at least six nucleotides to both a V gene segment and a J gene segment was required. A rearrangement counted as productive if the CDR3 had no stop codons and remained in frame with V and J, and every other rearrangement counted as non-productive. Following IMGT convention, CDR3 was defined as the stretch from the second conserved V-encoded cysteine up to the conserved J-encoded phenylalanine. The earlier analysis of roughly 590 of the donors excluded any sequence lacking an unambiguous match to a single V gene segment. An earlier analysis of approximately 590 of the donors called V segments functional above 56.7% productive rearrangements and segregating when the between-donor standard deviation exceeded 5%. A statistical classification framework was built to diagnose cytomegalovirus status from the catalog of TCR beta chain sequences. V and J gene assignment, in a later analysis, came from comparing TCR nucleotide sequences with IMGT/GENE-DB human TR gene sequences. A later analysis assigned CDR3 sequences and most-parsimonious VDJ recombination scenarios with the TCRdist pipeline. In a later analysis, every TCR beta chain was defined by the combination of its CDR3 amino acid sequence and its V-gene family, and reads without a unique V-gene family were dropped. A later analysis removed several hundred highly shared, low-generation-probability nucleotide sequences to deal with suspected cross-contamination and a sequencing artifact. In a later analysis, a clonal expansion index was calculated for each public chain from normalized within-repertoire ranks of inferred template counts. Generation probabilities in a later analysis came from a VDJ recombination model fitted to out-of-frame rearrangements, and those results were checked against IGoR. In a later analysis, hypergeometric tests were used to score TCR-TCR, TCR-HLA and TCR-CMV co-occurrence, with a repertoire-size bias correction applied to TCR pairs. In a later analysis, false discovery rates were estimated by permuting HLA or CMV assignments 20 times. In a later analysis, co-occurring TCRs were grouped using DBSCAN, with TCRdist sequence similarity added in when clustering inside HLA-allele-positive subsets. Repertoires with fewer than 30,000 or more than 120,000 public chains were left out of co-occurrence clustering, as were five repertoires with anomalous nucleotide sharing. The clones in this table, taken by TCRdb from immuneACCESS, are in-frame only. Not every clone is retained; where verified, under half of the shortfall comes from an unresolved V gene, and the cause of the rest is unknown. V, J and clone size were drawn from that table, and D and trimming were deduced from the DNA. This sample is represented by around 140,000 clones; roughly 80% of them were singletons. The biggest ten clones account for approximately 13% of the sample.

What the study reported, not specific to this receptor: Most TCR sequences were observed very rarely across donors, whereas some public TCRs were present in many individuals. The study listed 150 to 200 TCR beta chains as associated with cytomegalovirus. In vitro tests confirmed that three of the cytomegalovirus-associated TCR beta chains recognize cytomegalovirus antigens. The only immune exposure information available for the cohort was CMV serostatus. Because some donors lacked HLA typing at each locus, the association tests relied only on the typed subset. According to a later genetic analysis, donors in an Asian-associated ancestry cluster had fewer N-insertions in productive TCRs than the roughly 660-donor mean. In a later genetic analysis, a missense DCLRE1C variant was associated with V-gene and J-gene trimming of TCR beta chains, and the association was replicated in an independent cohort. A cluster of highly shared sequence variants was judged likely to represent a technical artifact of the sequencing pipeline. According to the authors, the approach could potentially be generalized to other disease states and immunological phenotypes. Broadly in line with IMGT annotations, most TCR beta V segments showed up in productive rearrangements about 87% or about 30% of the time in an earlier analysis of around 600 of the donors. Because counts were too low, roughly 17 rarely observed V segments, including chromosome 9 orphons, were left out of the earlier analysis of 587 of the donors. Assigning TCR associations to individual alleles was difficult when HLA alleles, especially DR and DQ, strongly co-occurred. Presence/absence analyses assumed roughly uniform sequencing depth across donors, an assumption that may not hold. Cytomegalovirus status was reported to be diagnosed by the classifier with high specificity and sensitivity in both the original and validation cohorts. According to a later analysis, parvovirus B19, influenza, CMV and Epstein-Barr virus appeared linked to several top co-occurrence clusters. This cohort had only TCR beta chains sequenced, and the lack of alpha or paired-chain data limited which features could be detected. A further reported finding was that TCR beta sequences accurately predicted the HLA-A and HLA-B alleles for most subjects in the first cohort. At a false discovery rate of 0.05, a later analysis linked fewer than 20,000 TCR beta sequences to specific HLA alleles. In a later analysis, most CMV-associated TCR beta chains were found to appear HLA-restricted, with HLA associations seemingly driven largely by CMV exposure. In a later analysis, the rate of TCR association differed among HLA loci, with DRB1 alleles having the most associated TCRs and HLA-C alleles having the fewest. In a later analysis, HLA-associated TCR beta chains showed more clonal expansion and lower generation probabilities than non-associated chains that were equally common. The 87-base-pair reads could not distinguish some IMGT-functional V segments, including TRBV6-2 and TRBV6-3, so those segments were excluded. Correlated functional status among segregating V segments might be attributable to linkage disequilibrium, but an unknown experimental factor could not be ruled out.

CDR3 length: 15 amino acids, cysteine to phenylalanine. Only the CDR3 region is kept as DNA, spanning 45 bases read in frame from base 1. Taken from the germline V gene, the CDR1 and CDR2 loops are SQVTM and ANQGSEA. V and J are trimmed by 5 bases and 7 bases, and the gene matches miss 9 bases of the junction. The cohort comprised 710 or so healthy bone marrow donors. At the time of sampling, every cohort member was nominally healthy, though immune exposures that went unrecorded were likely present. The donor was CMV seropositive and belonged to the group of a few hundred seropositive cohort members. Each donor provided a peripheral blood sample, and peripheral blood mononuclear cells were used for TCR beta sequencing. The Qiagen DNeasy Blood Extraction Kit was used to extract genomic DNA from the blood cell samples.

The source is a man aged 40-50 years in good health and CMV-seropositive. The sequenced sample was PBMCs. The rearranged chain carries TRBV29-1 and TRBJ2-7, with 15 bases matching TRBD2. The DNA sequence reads TGCAGCGTTATCCAGGGACTAGCGGGAGGTGAAGAGCAGTACTTC. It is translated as CSVIQGLAGGEEQYF.